The sample holds a few counts of the clone carrying this TCR beta chain. TCRdb used MiXCR to reprocess the 5' RACE reads, holding one entry per CDR3 protein. Found here are around 370,000 distinct CDR3 sequences, roughly 21% of them singletons; the top ten hold 9.5% to 15%. These data are taken from a study of T-cell memory formation after mild COVID-19. Material for sequencing was PBMCs or a T cell subset sorted from them (not recorded which). The source of this sequence is an adult woman who had mild COVID-19 (a few samples of this study predate the infection). Cell type and time point are not known.

The CDR3: CASSYRDGYNEQFF. CDR3 sequence (DNA): TGTGCCAGCAGCTACCGGGACGGCTACAATGAGCAGTTCTTC. This chain uses TRBV7-9 with TRBJ2-1; D might be TRBD1 or TRBD2, each matching 5 bases. Trimming removed 4 bases from V and 3 bases from J, with 10 bases in between. From germline, CDR1 is SEHNR and CDR2 FQNEAQ (reference sequence). There are 14 residues in the CDR3.